This T cell receptor beta chain was profiled in a study of blood T cell repertoires in COVID-19. Between the trimmed V and J ends, which lost 2 bases and 9 bases, there was a span of 12 bases. From germline, CDR1 is GTSNPN and CDR2 SVGIG (reference sequence). This CDR3 contains 12 residues. Clones were read by immunoSEQ multiplex PCR, and TCRdb kept only the in-frame ones, dropping some. This table has 23,000 or so clones, about 89% appearing once. The chain has TRBV30 and TRBJ2-3, with a tentative D call TRBD2 (5 bases). The sequence was collected from a man aged 65 to 85 with active COVID-19. The sequenced sample consisted of peripheral blood. The CDR3 protein is CAWSRRASTQYF. CDR3 coding DNA: TGTGCCTGGAGTAGGCGGGCCTCAACGCAGTATTTT. Supplemented by reference TRBV30 and TRBJ2-3, the full variable domain reads SQTIHQWPATLVQPVGSPLSLECTVEGTSNPNLYWYRQAAGRGLQLLFYSVGIGQISSEVPQNLSASRPQDRQFILSSKKLLLSDSGFYLCAWSRRASTQYFGPGTRLTVL.